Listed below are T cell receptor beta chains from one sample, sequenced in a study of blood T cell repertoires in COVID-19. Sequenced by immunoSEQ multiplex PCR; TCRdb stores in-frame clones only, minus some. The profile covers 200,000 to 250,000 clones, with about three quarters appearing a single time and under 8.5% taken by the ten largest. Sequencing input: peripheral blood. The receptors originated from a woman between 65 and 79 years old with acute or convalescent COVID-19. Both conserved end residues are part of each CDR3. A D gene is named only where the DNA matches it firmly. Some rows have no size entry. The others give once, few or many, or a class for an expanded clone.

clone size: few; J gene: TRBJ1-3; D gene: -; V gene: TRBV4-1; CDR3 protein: CASSTAQGFSGNTIYF; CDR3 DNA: TGCGCCAGCAGCACCGCACAGGGATTCTCTGGAAACACCATATATTTT
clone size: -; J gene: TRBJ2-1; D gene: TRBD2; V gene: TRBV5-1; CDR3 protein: CATRWTSGVNEQFF; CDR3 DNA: TGCGCCACCAGGTGGACTAGCGGGGTTAATGAGCAGTTCTTC
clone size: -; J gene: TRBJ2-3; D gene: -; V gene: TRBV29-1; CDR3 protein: CSVGLQGRGADTQYF; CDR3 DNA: TGCAGCGTTGGCCTACAGGGGCGGGGGGCAGATACGCAGTATTTT
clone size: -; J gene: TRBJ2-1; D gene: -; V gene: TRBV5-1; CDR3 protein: CASSLQSGGSYNEQFF; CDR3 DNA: TGCGCCAGCAGCTTGCAGTCCGGGGGCTCCTACAATGAGCAGTTCTTC
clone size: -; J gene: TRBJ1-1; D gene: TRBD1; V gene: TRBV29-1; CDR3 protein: CSAVDRTNTEAFF; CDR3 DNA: TGCAGCGCTGTGGACAGGACCAACACTGAAGCTTTCTTT
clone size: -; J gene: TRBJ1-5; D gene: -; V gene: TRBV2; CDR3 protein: CASQGLTQPQHF; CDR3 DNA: TGTGCCAGTCAGGGGCTTACGCAGCCCCAGCATTTT
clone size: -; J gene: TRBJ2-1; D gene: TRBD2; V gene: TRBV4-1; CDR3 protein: CASSQGLAGGNEQFF; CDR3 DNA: TGCGCCAGCAGCCAAGGACTAGCGGGGGGGAATGAGCAGTTCTTC
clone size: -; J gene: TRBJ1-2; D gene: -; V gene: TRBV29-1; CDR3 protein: CSVEDRADSLYGYTF; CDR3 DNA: TGCAGCGTTGAAGATAGAGCGGACAGCTTGTATGGCTACACCTTC
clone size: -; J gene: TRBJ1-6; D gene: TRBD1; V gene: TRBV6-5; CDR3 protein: CASRRPGQITSPLHF; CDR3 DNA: TGTGCCAGCAGACGGCCGGGACAGATTACTTCACCCCTCCACTTT
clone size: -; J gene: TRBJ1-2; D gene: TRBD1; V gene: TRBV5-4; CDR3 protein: CASSFDRTGGDGYTF; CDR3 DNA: TGTGCCAGCAGCTTTGATAGGACAGGGGGCGATGGCTACACCTTC
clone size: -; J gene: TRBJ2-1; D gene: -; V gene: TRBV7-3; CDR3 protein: CASSLTPSVNEQFF; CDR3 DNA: TGTGCCAGCAGCTTAACGCCTAGCGTAAATGAGCAGTTCTTC
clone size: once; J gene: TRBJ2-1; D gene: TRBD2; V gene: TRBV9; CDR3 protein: CASSLTSGGKNEQFF; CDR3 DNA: TGTGCCAGCAGCCTAACTAGCGGGGGTAAGAACGAGCAGTTCTTC
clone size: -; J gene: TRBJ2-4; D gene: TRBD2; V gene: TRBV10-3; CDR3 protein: CAISEVRGDKNIQYF; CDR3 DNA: TGTGCCATCAGTGAGGTCCGGGGGGATAAAAACATTCAGTACTTC
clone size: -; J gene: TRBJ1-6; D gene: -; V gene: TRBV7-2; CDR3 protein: CASSLSEGSSYNSPLHF; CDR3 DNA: TGTGCCAGCAGCTTATCCGAGGGAAGCTCCTATAATTCACCCCTCCACTTT
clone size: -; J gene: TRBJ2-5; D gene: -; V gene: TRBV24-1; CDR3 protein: CATSDPGRLGKETQYF; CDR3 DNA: TGTGCCACCAGTGATCCGGGGAGACTAGGCAAAGAGACCCAGTACTTC
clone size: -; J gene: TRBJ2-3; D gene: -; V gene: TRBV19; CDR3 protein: CASSLGSVTNTQYF; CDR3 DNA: TGTGCCAGTAGTCTAGGGAGTGTCACGAATACGCAGTATTTT
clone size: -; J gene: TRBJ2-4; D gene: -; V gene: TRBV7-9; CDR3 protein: CASSLSGSKNIQYF; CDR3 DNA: TGTGCCAGCAGCTTATCAGGGTCCAAAAACATTCAGTACTTC
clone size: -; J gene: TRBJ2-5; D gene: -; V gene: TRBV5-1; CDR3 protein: CASSEGTTVSDQYF; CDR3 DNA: TGCGCCAGCAGCGAGGGGACAACAGTTTCAGACCAGTACTTC
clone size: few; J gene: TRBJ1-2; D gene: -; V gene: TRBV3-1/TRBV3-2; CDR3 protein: CASSQSRGSNYGYTF; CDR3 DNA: TGTGCCAGCAGCCAGTCCAGGGGAAGTAACTATGGCTACACCTTC
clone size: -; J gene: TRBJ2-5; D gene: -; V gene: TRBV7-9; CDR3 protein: CASSVSGQETQYF; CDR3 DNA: TGTGCCAGCAGCGTCAGCGGCCAAGAGACCCAGTACTTC
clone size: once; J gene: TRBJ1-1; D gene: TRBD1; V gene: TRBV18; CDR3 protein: CASSPSADRGTEAFF; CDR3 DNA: TGTGCCAGCTCCCCCTCCGCCGACAGGGGAACTGAAGCTTTCTTT
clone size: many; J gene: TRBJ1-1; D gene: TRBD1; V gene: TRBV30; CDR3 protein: CAWDRAMNTEAFF; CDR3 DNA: TGTGCCTGGGACAGGGCGATGAACACTGAAGCTTTCTTT
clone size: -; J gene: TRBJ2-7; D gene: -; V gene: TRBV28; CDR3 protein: CASRPRGFVRYEQYF; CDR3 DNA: TGTGCCAGCAGACCCCGGGGGTTCGTTCGCTACGAGCAGTACTTC
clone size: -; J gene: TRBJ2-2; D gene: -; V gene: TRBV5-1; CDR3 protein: CASSLTGMANTGELFF; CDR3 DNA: TGCGCCAGCAGCTTGACAGGGATGGCGAACACCGGGGAGCTGTTTTTT
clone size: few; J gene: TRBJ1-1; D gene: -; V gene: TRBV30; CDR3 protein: CAWNQGSSEAFF; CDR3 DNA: TGTGCCTGGAACCAGGGGAGTTCTGAAGCTTTCTTT
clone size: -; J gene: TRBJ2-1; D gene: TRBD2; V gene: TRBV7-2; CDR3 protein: CASSSTSGGSYNEQFF; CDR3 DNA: TGTGCCAGCTCAAGCACCAGCGGGGGCTCCTACAATGAGCAGTTCTTC
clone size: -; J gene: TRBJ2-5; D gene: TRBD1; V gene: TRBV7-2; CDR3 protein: CASSPWTGESQETQYF; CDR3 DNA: TGTGCCAGCAGCCCCTGGACAGGGGAGTCCCAAGAGACCCAGTACTTC
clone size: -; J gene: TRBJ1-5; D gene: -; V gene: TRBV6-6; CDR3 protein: CASSYFPTDQPQHF; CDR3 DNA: TGTGCCAGCAGTTACTTCCCGACTGATCAGCCCCAGCATTTT
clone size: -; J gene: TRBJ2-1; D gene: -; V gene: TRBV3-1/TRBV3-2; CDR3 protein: CASSVQGATYNEQFF; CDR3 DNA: TGTGCCAGCAGCGTGCAAGGGGCGACCTACAATGAGCAGTTCTTC